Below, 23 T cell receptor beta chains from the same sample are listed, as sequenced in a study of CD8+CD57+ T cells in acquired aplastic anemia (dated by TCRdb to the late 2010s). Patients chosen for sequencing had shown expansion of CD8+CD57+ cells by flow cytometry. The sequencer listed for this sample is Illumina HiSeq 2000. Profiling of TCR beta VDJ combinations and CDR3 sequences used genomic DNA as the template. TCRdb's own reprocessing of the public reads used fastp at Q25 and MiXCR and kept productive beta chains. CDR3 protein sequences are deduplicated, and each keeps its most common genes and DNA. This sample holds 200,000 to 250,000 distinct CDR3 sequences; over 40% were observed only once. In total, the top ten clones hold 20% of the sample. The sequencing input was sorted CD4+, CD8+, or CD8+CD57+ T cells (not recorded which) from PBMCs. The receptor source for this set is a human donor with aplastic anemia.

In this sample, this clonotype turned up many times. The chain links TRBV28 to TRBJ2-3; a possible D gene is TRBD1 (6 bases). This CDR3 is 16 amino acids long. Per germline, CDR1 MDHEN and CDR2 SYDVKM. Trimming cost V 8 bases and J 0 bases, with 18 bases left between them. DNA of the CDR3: TGTGCCAGCGGAGCTACAGGGCTAACTAGCACAGATACGCAGTATTTT. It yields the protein CASGATGLTSTDTQYF.

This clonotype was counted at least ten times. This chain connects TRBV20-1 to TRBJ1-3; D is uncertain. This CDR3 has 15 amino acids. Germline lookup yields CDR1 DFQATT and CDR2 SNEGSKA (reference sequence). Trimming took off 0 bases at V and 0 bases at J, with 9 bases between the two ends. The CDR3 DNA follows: TGCAGTGCTAGAGATGGACGGAACTCTGGAAACACCATATATTTT. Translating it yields CSARDGRNSGNTIYF.

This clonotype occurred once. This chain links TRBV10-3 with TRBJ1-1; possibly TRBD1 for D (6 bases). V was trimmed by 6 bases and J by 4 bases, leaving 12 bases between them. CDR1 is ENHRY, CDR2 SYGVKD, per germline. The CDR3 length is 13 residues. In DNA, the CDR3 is TGTGCCATCAGAAGGGGAGGGGGCACTGAAGCTTTCTTT. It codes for CAIRRGGGTEAFF.

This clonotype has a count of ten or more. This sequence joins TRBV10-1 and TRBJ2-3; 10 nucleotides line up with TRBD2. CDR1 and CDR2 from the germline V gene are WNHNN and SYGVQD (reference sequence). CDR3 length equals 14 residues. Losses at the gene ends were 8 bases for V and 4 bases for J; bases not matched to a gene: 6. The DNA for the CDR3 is TGCGCCAGCGGTACCGGGACTAGCGCAGATACGCAGTATTTT. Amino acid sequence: CASGTGTSADTQYF.

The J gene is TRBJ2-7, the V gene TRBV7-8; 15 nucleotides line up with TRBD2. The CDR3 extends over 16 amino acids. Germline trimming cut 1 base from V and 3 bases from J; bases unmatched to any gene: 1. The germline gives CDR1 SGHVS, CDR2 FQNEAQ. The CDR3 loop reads CASSLGGLAGGYEQYF. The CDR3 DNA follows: TGTGCCAGCAGCTTAGGGGGACTAGCGGGGGGCTACGAGCAGTACTTC. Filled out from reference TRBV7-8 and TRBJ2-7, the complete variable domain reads GAGVSQSPRYKVAKRGQDVALRCDPISGHVSLFWYQQALGQGPEFLTYFQNEAQLDKSGLPSDRFFAERPEGSVSTLKIQRTQQEDSAVYLCASSLGGLAGGYEQYFGPGTRLTVT.

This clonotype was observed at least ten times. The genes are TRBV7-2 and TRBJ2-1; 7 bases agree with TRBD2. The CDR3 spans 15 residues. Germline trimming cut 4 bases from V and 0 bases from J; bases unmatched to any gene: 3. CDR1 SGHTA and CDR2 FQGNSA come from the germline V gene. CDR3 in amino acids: CASSSGGVSYNEQFF. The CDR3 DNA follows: TGTGCCAGCAGCTCTGGGGGGGTCTCCTACAATGAGCAGTTCTTC.

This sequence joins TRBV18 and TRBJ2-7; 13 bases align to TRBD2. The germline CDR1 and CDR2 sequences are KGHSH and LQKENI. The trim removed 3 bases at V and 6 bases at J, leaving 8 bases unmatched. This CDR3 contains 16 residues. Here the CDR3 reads CASSPGTSGEGGEQYF. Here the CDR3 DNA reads TGTGCCAGCTCACCCGGGACTAGCGGGGAAGGGGGCGAGCAGTACTTC.

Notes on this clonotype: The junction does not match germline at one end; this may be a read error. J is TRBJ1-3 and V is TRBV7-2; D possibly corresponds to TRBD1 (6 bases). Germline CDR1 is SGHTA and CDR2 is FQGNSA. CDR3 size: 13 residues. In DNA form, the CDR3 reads TGTGCCAGCAGCTTACGCAGGGGAAGCACCATATATTTT. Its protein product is CASSLRRGSTIYF.

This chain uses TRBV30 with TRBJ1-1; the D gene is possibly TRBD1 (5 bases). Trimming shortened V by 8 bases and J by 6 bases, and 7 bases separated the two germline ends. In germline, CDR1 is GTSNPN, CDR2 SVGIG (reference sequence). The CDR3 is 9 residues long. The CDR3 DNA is TGTGCCCGGGACGCTGAAGCTTTCTTT. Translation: CARDAEAFF.

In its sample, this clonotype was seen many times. The CDR3 here is CASSHGTAANEQYF. CDR3 nucleotide sequence: TGTGCCAGCAGCCACGGGACAGCGGCCAACGAGCAGTACTTC. This chain joins TRBV3-1 and TRBJ2-7; 7 positions agree with TRBD1. This CDR3 is built from 14 residues. V was pared by 3 bases and J by 5 bases, with 7 bases of the junction left unmatched. The germline V gene has CDR1 LGHDT and CDR2 YNNKEL (reference sequence).

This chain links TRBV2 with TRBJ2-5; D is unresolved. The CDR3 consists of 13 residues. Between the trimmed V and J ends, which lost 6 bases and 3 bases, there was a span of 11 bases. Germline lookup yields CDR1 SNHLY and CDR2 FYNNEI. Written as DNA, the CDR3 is TGTGCCAGCAGGAGGAACACTGAAGAGACCCAGTACTTC. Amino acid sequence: CASRRNTEETQYF.

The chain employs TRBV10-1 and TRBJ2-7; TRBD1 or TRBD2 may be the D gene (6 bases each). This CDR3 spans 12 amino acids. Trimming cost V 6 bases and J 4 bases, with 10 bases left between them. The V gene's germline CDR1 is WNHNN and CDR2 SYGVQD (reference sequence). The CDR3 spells CASSGGPYEQYF. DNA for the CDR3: TGCGCCAGCAGCGGGGGCCCTTACGAGCAGTACTTC.

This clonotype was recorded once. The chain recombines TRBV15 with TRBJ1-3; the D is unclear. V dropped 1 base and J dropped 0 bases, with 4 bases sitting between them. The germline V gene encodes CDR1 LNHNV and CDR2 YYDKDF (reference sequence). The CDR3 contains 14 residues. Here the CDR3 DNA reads TGTGCCACCAGCAGAGTGGGCTCTGGAAACACCATATATTTT. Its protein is CATSRVGSGNTIYF.

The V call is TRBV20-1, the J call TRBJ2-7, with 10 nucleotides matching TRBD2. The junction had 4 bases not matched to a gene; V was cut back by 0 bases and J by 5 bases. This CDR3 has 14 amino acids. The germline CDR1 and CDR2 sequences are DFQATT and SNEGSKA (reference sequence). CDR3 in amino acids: CSAREPGLANEQYF. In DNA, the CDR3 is TGCAGTGCTAGAGAGCCGGGACTAGCGAACGAGCAGTACTTC.

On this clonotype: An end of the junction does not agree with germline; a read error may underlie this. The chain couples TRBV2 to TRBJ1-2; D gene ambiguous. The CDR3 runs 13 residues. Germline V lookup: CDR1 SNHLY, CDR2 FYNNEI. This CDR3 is CASREDLRQGYTF. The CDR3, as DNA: TGTGCCAGCAGAGAAGATCTGAGGCAGGGCTACACCTTC. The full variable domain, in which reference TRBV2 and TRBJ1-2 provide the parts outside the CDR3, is EPEVTQTPSHQVTQMGQEVILRCVPISNHLYFYWYRQILGQKVEFLVSFYNNEISEKSEIFDDQFSVERPDGSNFTLKIRSTKLEDSAMYFCASREDLRQGYTFGSGTRLTVV.

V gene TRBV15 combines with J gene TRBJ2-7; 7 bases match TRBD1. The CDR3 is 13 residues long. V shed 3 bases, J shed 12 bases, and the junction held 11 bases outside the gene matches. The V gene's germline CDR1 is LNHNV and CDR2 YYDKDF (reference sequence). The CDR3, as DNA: TGTGCCACCAGCAGGGCAAGACAGGGCGAACTGTACGTC. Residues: CATSRARQGELYV.

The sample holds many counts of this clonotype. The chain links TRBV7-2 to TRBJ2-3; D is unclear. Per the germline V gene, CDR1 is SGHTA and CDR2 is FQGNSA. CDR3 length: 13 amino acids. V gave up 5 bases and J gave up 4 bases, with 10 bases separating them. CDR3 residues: CASSPQVSDTQYF. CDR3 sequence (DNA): TGTGCCAGCAGCCCCCAGGTCTCAGATACGCAGTATTTT.

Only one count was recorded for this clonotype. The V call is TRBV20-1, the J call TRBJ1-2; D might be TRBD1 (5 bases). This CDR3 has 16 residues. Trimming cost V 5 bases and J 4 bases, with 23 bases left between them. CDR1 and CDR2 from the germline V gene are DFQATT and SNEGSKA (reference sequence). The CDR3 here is CSASRRGEETLYGYTF. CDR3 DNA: TGCAGTGCTTCCCGCAGAGGGGAGGAGACCCTCTATGGCTACACCTTC.

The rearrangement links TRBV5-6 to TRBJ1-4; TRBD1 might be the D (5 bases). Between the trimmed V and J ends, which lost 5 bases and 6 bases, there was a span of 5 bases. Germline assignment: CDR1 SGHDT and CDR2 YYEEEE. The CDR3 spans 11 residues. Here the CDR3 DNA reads TGTGCCAGCAGAGGGGATGAAAAACTGTTTTTT. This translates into CASRGDEKLFF.

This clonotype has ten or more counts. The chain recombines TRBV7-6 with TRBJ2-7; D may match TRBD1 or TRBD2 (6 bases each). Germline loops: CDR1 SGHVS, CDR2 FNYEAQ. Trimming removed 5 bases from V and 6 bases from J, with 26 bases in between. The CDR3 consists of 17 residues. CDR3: CASSPQRGAAVMGEQYF. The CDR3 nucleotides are TGTGCCAGCAGCCCCCAAAGGGGGGCAGCGGTAATGGGCGAGCAGTACTTC.

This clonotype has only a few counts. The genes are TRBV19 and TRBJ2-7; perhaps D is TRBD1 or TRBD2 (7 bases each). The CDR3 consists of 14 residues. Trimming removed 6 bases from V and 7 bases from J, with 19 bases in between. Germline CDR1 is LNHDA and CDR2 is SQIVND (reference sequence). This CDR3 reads CASSVNQGGEEQYF. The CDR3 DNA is TGTGCCAGTAGCGTCAATCAGGGGGGGGAAGAGCAGTACTTC.

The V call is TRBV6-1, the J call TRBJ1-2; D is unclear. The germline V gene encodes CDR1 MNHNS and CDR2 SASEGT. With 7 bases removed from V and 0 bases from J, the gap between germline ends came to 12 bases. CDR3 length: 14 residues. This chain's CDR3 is CASIGGFSNYGYTF. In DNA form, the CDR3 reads TGTGCCAGCATAGGAGGTTTTTCTAACTATGGCTACACCTTC.

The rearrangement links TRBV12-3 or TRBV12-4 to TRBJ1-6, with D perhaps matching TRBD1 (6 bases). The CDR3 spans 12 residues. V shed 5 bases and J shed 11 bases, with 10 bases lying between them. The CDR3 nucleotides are TGTGCCAGCAGTCCTGGACAGCCACCCCTCCACTTT. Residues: CASSPGQPPLHF.